These 21 T cell receptor beta chains were all obtained from the same sample, sequenced in a study of OX40 agonist ivuxolimab in advanced cancers. Using immunoSEQ multiplex PCR, the repertoire was profiled, and TCRdb retains in-frame clones only, with some absent. The data contain about 110,000 clones, approximately 90% of them singletons. The material was CD4+ or CD8+ T cells sorted from blood, obtained in a trial of the OX40 agonist ivuxolimab. Source of these receptors: an adult with an advanced solid tumor such as melanoma, head and neck, liver or kidney cancer.

This clone has a single count. J is TRBJ1-6 and V is TRBV27, with TRBD1 identical over 9 bases. Losses at the gene ends were 6 bases for V and 7 bases for J; bases not matched to a gene: 4. Germline V gene data show CDR1 as MNHEY and CDR2 as SMNVEV (reference sequence). The CDR3 has 14 amino acids. The CDR3 protein is CASSPGQGNSPLHF. For the CDR3, the DNA is TGTGCCAGCAGCCCGGGACAGGGCAATTCACCCCTCCACTTT.

The V call is TRBV9, the J call TRBJ2-7; 9 nucleotides line up with TRBD1. V lost 3 bases, J lost 4 bases, and 5 bases stayed unmatched. Germline V lookup: CDR1 SGDLS, CDR2 YYNGEE. The CDR3 sequence is 14 residues long. CDR3 region: CASSAATGGYEQYF. Here the CDR3 DNA reads TGTGCCAGCAGCGCAGCGACAGGGGGTTACGAGCAGTACTTC.

The chain has TRBV29-1 and TRBJ2-3, with D tentatively TRBD2 (6 bases). V was pared by 6 bases and J by 6 bases, with 22 bases between. Looked up from germline, CDR1 is SQVTM and CDR2 is ANQGSEA. The CDR3 loop spans 15 amino acids. The CDR3 DNA follows: TGCAGCGTGGCAGGGACTTTAGGAAGGCAGGATACGCAGTATTTT. This translates into CSVAGTLGRQDTQYF.

J is TRBJ1-3 and V is TRBV7-3; no clear D gene. The V and J ends lost 4 bases and 0 bases respectively, with 10 bases between them. The CDR3 runs 15 residues. Germline V gene sequence: CDR1 SGHTA, CDR2 FQGTGA. Here the CDR3 reads CASSSLHLSGNTIYF. The CDR3 DNA reads as TGTGCCAGCAGCTCGTTACACCTCTCTGGAAACACCATATATTTT.

The J gene is TRBJ2-3, the V gene TRBV19; 9 bases fit TRBD2. The CDR3 covers 14 residues. The junction had 0 bases not matched to a gene; V was cut back by 4 bases and J by 1 base. Germline values: CDR1 LNHDA, CDR2 SQIVND (reference sequence). The CDR3 sequence: CASSTSGGTDTQYF. CDR3 coding DNA: TGTGCCAGTAGTACTAGCGGGGGCACAGATACGCAGTATTTT.

Concerning this clone: This same CDR3 is encoded by further DNA sequences in the sample. The chain combines TRBV30 with TRBJ2-3; 8 bases line up with TRBD2. The CDR3 extends over 15 amino acids. The germline gives CDR1 GTSNPN, CDR2 SVGIG (reference sequence). With 4 bases clipped from V and 4 bases from J, the junction kept 10 bases outside the gene matches. This chain's CDR3 is CAWNGAGGLADTQYF. In DNA, the CDR3 is TGTGCCTGGAACGGGGCGGGGGGTCTCGCAGATACGCAGTATTTT. Supplemented by reference TRBV30 and TRBJ2-3, the full variable domain reads SQTIHQWPATLVQPVGSPLSLECTVEGTSNPNLYWYRQAAGRGLQLLFYSVGIGQISSEVPQNLSASRPQDRQFILSSKKLLLSDSGFYLCAWNGAGGLADTQYFGPGTRLTVL.

The rearrangement uses TRBV6-1 and TRBJ1-4; a possible D gene is TRBD1 (5 bases). In germline, CDR1 is MNHNS, CDR2 SASEGT. The length of the CDR3 is 13 residues. The ends were cut back, 6 bases at V and 7 bases at J, with 12 bases in the middle. The CDR3 reads CASREGYGEKLFF. In nucleotides, the CDR3 is TGTGCCAGCAGAGAGGGGTATGGTGAAAAACTGTTTTTT.

This rearrangement joins TRBV7-9 to TRBJ2-3, with 9 bases identical to TRBD2. The trim removed 5 bases at V and 7 bases at J, leaving 16 bases unmatched. Looked up from germline, CDR1 is SEHNR and CDR2 is FQNEAQ (reference sequence). The CDR3 totals 17 residues. Here the CDR3 DNA reads TGTGCCAGCAGCCAGTATTCCGGGACTAGCAATTCAAATACGCAGTATTTT. It encodes CASSQYSGTSNSNTQYF.

V usage is TRBV19 and J usage is TRBJ2-4; 8 positions match TRBD1. The CDR3 runs to 15 residues. Looked up from germline, CDR1 is LNHDA and CDR2 is SQIVND (reference sequence). V shed 5 bases and J 0 bases; nucleotides not matched to a gene: 3. The DNA for the CDR3 is TGTGCCAGTAGTTCGACAGGGGTAGCCAAAAACATTCAGTACTTC. This gives the protein CASSSTGVAKNIQYF.

The rearrangement links TRBV10-2 to TRBJ2-5; TRBD2 matches 9 bases. Germline CDR1 and CDR2: WSHSY and SAAADI. V was pared by 4 bases and J by 4 bases, with 4 bases of the junction left unmatched. The CDR3 runs to 14 residues. In DNA form, the CDR3 reads TGCGCCAGCAGTGGGGGTAGCGGGGGAGAGACCCAGTACTTC. This sequence encodes CASSGGSGGETQYF.

The V gene is TRBV27, the J gene TRBJ1-2; D ambiguous. Looked up from germline, CDR1 is MNHEY and CDR2 is SMNVEV (reference sequence). CDR3 size: 17 residues. Trimming took 4 bases from V and 0 from J, leaving 18 bases between them. The CDR3 is CASSSAPLGYTNYGYTF. The CDR3 DNA reads as TGTGCCAGCAGTTCTGCTCCTCTTGGATATACTAACTATGGCTACACCTTC.

CDR3 region: CASRYRQGSDYGYTF. The CDR3 nucleotides are TGTGCCAGCAGGTACCGACAAGGATCAGACTATGGCTACACCTTC. V is TRBV2 and J is TRBJ1-2, with D uncertain. CDR1 SNHLY and CDR2 FYNNEI come from the germline V gene. V was clipped by 6 bases and J by 3 bases, with 17 bases between them. CDR3 length equals 15 residues.

Note on this clone: The sample contains more than one DNA sequence encoding this CDR3. J is TRBJ2-3 and V is TRBV30; D not resolved. There are 13 residues in the CDR3. Trimming left V 5 bases short and J 6 bases short, with 15 bases between. Looked up from germline, CDR1 is GTSNPN and CDR2 is SVGIG (reference sequence). The CDR3 DNA sequence: TGTGCCTGGGTACGAGTGGACCCTGATACGCAGTATTTT. Translation gives CAWVRVDPDTQYF.

The gene calls are TRBV4-1 and TRBJ2-3; D is tentatively TRBD1 or TRBD2 (5 bases each). Looked up from germline, CDR1 is MGHRA and CDR2 is YSYEKL. Trimming removed 5 bases at V and 6 bases at J, with 18 bases between. The CDR3 totals 15 residues. Written as DNA, the CDR3 is TGCGCCAGCAGCTACCGGGACGTCCCTGAGGATACGCAGTATTTT. Translation gives CASSYRDVPEDTQYF.

Only a few counts were recorded for this clone. V and J are TRBV9 and TRBJ1-2; D perhaps matches TRBD1 (6 bases). This CDR3 spans 14 amino acids. Trimming cost V 0 bases and J 8 bases, with 14 bases left between them. Germline CDR1 and CDR2: SGDLS and YYNGEE. The CDR3, as DNA: TGTGCCAGCAGCGTAGGGGGGGCAGGTGAAGGCTACACCTTC. Its protein is CASSVGGAGEGYTF.

The chain recombines TRBV5-4 with TRBJ2-7; D is undetermined. Trimming stripped 0 bases from V and 0 bases from J, with 7 bases between. The CDR3 runs 14 residues. Germline V gives CDR1 SGHNT, CDR2 YYREEE (reference sequence). The CDR3 sequence: CASSLEKGSYEQYF. The CDR3, as DNA: TGTGCCAGCAGCTTGGAGAAGGGCTCCTACGAGCAGTACTTC.

The CDR3 protein is CAISDRGTGELFF. CDR3 DNA sequence: TGTGCCATCAGTGACAGGGGTACCGGGGAGCTGTTTTTT. The chain uses TRBV10-3 and TRBJ2-2; tentative D call: TRBD1 (6 bases). The CDR3 totals 13 residues. CDR1 and CDR2 from the germline V gene are ENHRY and SYGVKD. Trimming took 3 bases from V and 5 from J, leaving 7 bases between them.

The CDR3 coding sequence is TGTGCCAGCAGCTCGGGACAGGGGGCAGGCTATGGCTACACCTTC. Translation: CASSSGQGAGYGYTF. The chain joins TRBV7-3 to TRBJ1-2; 12 nucleotides match TRBD1. V dropped 4 bases and J dropped 4; count of bases not matched to a gene: 4. Germline-derived CDR1 and CDR2 are SGHTA and FQGTGA. This CDR3 comprises 15 residues.

V and J are TRBV6-1 and TRBJ1-3; D gene ambiguous. V lost 1 base, J lost 3 bases, and 10 bases lay in between. The CDR3 runs 15 residues. Germline V gene data show CDR1 as MNHNS and CDR2 as SASEGT. In DNA, the CDR3 is TGTGCCAGCAGTGAAGGGGCAGGCGGTGGAAACACCATATATTTT. Translation: CASSEGAGGGNTIYF.

The chain couples TRBV6-1 to TRBJ2-5; 10 bases fit TRBD2. The CDR3 extends over 13 amino acids. With 5 bases clipped from V and 6 bases from J, the junction kept 3 bases outside the gene matches. Germline CDR1 MNHNS, CDR2 SASEGT. CDR3 coding DNA: TGTGCCAGCAGTAGCGGGGGGGCGAAGACCCAGTACTTC. Translating it yields CASSSGGAKTQYF.

This chain links TRBV18 with TRBJ1-1, with 8 nucleotides matching TRBD1. Germline V CDR1 and CDR2: KGHSH, LQKENI. The CDR3 spans 15 residues. J was trimmed by 1 base and V by 3 bases; bases with no gene match: 4. CDR3 sequence reads: CASSPTGAPNTEAFF. For the CDR3, the DNA is TGTGCCAGCTCACCGACAGGGGCCCCGAACACTGAAGCTTTCTTT.